The sequence of this T cell receptor (beta chain) was determined in a study of shared clonotypes between healthy human individuals. Everyone who donated was a Caucasian adult who lived in Nashville, Tennessee. From germline, CDR1 is MNHEY and CDR2 SMNVEV (reference sequence). The V and J ends lost 4 bases and 7 bases, in that order; junction bases with no gene match: 15. This CDR3 comprises 17 residues. Genomic DNA from each subset was divided evenly over several immunoSEQ plates. Methods used by the authors: Junction-only immunoSEQ data arrived without quality scores, meaning filtering differed. The method was immunoSEQ multiplex PCR; TCRdb's version includes in-frame clones alone and lacks a portion of them. V, J and clone size reflect that table, while D and trimming were determined from the DNA. The profile shows more than 850,000 clones, 78% of them singletons.

The V call is TRBV27, the J call TRBJ2-5; 10 bases fit TRBD2. The receptor's source is a young man in good health. Some clones in this sample may be carry-over from other donors' samples. The sequenced sample consisted of memory CD4+ T cells from PBMCs. Subset given: CD45RA-negative fraction. The DNA for the CDR3 is TGTGCCAGCAGTTCACGGACTAGCGGAAACTTTCGGGGGACCCAGTACTTC. Protein sequence: CASSSRTSGNFRGTQYF.